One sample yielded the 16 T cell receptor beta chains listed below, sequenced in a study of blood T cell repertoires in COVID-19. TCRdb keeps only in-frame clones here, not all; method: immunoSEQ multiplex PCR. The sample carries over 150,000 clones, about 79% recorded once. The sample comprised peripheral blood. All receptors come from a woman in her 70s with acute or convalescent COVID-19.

CDR3 residues: CASSAGDIADTQYF. The CDR3 DNA reads TGTGCCAGCAGCGCGGGAGATATCGCAGATACGCAGTATTTT. The chain recombines TRBV7-3 with TRBJ2-3; 7 bases agree with TRBD2. Germline assignment: CDR1 SGHTA and CDR2 FQGTGA. V gave up 5 bases and J gave up 4 bases; unmatched junction bases: 6. The CDR3 has 14 amino acids.

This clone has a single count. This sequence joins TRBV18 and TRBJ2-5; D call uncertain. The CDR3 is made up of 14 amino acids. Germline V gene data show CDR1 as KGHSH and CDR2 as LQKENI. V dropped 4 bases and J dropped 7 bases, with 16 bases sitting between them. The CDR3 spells CASSQTLGQTTQYF. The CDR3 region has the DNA TGTGCCAGCTCACAGACATTGGGTCAAACGACCCAGTACTTC.

The CDR3, as DNA: TGTGCCAGCAGTTTGCCGCAGGTCTCCGCGGGAACCGGAAACACCATATATTTT. This sequence encodes CASSLPQVSAGTGNTIYF. The chain links TRBV28 to TRBJ1-3; no clear D. This CDR3 contains 18 residues. The V and J ends lost 3 bases and 4 bases respectively, with 22 bases between them. CDR1 and CDR2 (germline): MDHEN, SYDVKM. Looking up the rest from reference TRBV28 and TRBJ1-3 gives the full variable domain: DVKVTQSSRYLVKRTGEKVFLECVQDMDHENMFWYRQDPGLGLRLIYFSYDVKMKEKGDIPEGYSVSREKKERFSLILESASTNQTSMYLCASSLPQVSAGTGNTIYFGEGSWLTVV.

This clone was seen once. In DNA form, the CDR3 reads TGCAGTGCTAGAAGGTCGGGGCCCCAGCATTTT. Protein product: CSARRSGPQHF. This chain connects TRBV20-1 to TRBJ1-5, with D unresolved. CDR1 and CDR2 (germline): DFQATT, SNEGSKA (reference sequence). With 2 bases removed from V and 9 bases from J, the gap between germline ends came to 8 bases. The CDR3 is 11 residues long.

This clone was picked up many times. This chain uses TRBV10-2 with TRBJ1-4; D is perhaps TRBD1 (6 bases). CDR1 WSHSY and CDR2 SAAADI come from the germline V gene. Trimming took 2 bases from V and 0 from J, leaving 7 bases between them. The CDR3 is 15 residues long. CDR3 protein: CASSEQGSTNEKLFF. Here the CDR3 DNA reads TGCGCCAGCAGTGAGCAGGGGTCAACTAATGAAAAACTGTTTTTT.

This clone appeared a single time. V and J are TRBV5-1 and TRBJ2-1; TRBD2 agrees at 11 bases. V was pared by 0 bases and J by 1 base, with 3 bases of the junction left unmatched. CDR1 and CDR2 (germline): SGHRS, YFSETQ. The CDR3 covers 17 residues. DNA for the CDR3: TGCGCCAGCAGCTTGGGGACTAGCGGGCTGTCCTACAATGAGCAGTTCTTC. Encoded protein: CASSLGTSGLSYNEQFF.

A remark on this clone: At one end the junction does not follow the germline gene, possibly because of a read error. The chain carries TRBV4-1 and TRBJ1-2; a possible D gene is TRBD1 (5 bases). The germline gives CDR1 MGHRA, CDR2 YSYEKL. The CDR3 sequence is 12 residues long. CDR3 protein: CASSPLGGDARF. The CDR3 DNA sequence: TGCGCCAGCAGCCCCCTGGGGGGGGACGCCCGCTTC.

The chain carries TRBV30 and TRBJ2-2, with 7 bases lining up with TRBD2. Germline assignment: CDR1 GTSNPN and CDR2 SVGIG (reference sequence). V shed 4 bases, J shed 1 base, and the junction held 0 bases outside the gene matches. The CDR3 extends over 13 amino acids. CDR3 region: CAWTSGNTGELFF. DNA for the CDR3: TGTGCCTGGACTAGCGGGAACACCGGGGAGCTGTTTTTT.

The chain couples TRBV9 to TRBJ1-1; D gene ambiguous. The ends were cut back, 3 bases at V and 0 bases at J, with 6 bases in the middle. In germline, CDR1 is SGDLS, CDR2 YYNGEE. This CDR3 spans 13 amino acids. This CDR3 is CASSARVNTEAFF. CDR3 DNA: TGTGCCAGCAGCGCCCGTGTGAACACTGAAGCTTTCTTT.

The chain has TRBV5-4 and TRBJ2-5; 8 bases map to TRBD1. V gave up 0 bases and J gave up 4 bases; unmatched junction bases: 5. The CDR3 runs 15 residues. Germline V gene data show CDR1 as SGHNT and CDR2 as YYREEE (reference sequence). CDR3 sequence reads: CASSLDPGQGETQYF. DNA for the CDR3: TGTGCCAGCAGCTTGGACCCAGGACAGGGAGAGACCCAGTACTTC.

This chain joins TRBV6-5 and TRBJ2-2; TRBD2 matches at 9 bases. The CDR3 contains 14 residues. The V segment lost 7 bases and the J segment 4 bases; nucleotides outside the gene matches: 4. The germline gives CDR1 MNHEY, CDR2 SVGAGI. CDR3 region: CASNSGRRTGELFF. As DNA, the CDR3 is TGTGCCAGCAATAGCGGGAGACGCACCGGGGAGCTGTTTTTT.

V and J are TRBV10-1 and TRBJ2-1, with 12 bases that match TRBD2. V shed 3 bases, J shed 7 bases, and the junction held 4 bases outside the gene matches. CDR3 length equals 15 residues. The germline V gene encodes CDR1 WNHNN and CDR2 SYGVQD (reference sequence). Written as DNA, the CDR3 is TGCGCCAGCAGTGACTGGACTAGCGGGATTAATGAGCAGTTCTTC. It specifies CASSDWTSGINEQFF.

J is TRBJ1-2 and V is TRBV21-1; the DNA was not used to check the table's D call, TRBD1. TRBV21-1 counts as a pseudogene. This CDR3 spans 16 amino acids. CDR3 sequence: CASSKLPGTFNYGYTF. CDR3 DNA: TGTGCCAGCAGCAAACTACCCGGGACATTTAACTATGGCTACACCTTC.

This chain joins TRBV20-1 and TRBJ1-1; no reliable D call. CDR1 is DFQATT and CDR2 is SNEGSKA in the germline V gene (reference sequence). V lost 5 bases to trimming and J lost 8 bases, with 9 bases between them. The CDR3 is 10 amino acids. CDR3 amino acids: CSALSWEAFF. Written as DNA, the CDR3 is TGCAGTGCTCTTAGTTGGGAAGCTTTCTTT.

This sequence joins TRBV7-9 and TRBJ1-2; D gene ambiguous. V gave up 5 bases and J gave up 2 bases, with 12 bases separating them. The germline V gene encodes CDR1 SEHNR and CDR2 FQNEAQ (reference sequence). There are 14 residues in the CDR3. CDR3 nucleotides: TGTGCCAGCAGCAACTTACAGAGAAACTATGGCTACACCTTC. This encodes CASSNLQRNYGYTF.

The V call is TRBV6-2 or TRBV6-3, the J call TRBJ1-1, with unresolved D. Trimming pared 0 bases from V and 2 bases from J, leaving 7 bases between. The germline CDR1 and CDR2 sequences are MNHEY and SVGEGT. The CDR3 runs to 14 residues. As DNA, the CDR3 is TGTGCCAGCAGTTACTCGGCAACAAACACTGAAGCTTTCTTT. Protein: CASSYSATNTEAFF.